The subject of this entry is one T cell receptor (beta chain). What it recognizes is unknown. Germline V gene data show CDR1 as SQVTM and CDR2 as ANQGSEA. The CDR3 is 12 residues long. Between the trimmed V and J ends, which lost 3 bases and 4 bases, there was a span of 9 bases. This specimen comes from a study of cytomegalovirus exposure and HLA in healthy donors. At the level of the study: From donors who were HLA-typed, an early data release held 81 million or so unique TCRs.

Study-wide findings and caveats: Presence/absence analyses assumed roughly uniform sequencing depth across donors, which may not hold. Follow-up analysis later connected one missense variant in DCLRE1C with trimming of TCR beta V- and J-genes. TRBV6-2, TRBV6-3 and some other V segments were excluded as indistinguishable.

Primers: 60 Vbeta forward and 13 Jbeta reverse. TCRdb's copy holds only in-frame clones and misses some; the assay was immunoSEQ multiplex PCR. The sample lists about 160,000 clones, 60% to 80% occurring once. The gene calls are TRBV29-1 and TRBJ1-2; D remains unclear. Sequenced: PBMCs. The sequence came from a man younger than 35 in good health and CMV-seropositive. For the CDR3, the DNA is TGCAGCGTTGACGGGGTGGCCTATGGCTACACCTTC. Translation: CSVDGVAYGYTF.